This T cell receptor beta chain emerged from a study of blood T cell repertoires in COVID-19. The CDR3 sequence is 19 residues long. CDR1 and CDR2 from the germline V gene are SGHDT and YYEEEE. V was clipped by 4 bases and J by 0 bases, with 20 bases between them. Source study methods: Counts of nucleated cells, estimated from reference gene primer amplification, were obtained. Sequenced by immunoSEQ multiplex PCR; TCRdb stores in-frame clones only, minus some. The V and J calls and the clone size are those of that table, but D and trimming were determined from the DNA. Among around 60,000 clones listed, approximately 86% were seen once.

The sequence came from a man aged 50-59 years with active COVID-19. This chain joins TRBV5-6 and TRBJ2-6; no reliable D call. Material: peripheral blood. The CDR3: CASSDPTETFSSGANVLTF. DNA of the CDR3: TGTGCCAGCAGCGACCCGACTGAGACCTTCAGCTCTGGGGCCAACGTCCTGACTTTC.